This TCR beta chain derives from a study of post-analysis software for immune sequencing data. Overall study findings and caveats: Comparison of patients with controls showed 4 to 6 TRBV segments more frequent in patients, TRBV5-6, TRBV5-1 and TRBV20-1 among them.

Unique molecular identifiers featured in each of the TCR beta cDNA libraries. The T cell input of roughly 1 to 11 million gave roughly 460,000 cDNA molecules. TCRdb redid the calling of the PCR reads with MiXCR, one entry per CDR3 protein. The repertoire holds roughly 670,000 distinct CDR3 sequences, with 55% to 60% as singletons. This CDR3 is 18 amino acids long. CDR1 MNHNS and CDR2 SASEGT come from the germline V gene. V lost 2 bases to trimming and J lost 7 bases; unmatched junction nucleotides: 14. Remarks on this clonotype: Antigen: not known.

The chain carries TRBV6-1 and TRBJ2-1; TRBD1 matches 10 bases. This clonotype was sampled from a girl aged 2-10 years with multiple sclerosis. The sample was blood. CDR3 sequence reads: CASSEWESYAGQGNEQFF. The CDR3, as DNA: TGTGCCAGCAGTGAATGGGAGTCTTACGCGGGACAGGGGAATGAGCAGTTCTTC.